These 20 T cell receptor beta chains were sequenced from one sample in a study of T cell repertoires in aging, cancer and after chemotherapy. Peripheral blood genomic DNA, not sorted cells or RNA, was the template. Multiplex touch-down PCR with TRB-A/B primers amplified rearranged V-D-J TRB sequences. In TCRdb, the multiplex PCR reads were re-called with MiXCR into one record per CDR3 protein. Among roughly 2,200 distinct CDR3 sequences listed, around 30% were seen once. What was sequenced was blood. Every receptor here comes from a human donor in good health.

This clonotype is termed large. The V gene is TRBV6-5, the J gene TRBJ2-3; perhaps TRBD2 as D (7 bases). V dropped 6 bases and J dropped 1 base, with 14 bases sitting between them. Germline V gene sequence: CDR1 MNHEY, CDR2 SVGAGI. There are 15 residues in the CDR3. CDR3 sequence reads: CASSKRGGGTDTQYF. The DNA for the CDR3 is TGTGCCAGCAGCAAAAGGGGGGGCGGCACAGATACGCAGTATTTT.

This clonotype was counted a few times. This may come from a read error, since a much larger clone is one base off. This chain uses TRBV6-5 with TRBJ2-3; 9 bases match TRBD1. Per germline, CDR1 MNHEY and CDR2 SVGAGI. V gave up 2 bases and J gave up 0 bases; unmatched junction bases: 3. The CDR3 has 16 amino acids. In DNA form, the CDR3 reads TGTGCCAGCAGTTACGGGGGACAGGGCAGCACAGATACGCAGTATTTT. The encoded protein is CASSYGGQGSTDTQYF.

This clonotype appeared once. The chain employs TRBV6-5 and TRBJ2-1, with a weak D call TRBD1 (6 bases). The CDR3 is 14 amino acids. Between the trimmed V and J ends, which lost 6 bases and 7 bases, there was a span of 16 bases. Germline CDR1 reads MNHEY; CDR2 reads SVGAGI. The CDR3 protein is CASSPGIGGNEQFF. DNA for the CDR3: TGTGCCAGCAGCCCCGGGATAGGGGGAAATGAGCAGTTCTTC.

This chain uses TRBV7-2 with TRBJ1-1; D is undetermined. V was shortened by 5 bases and J by 1 base, with 8 bases between the two germline ends. The V gene's germline CDR1 is SGHTA and CDR2 FQGNSA. CDR3 size: 13 residues. This CDR3 is CASSNPQNTEAFF. The CDR3 coding sequence is TGTGCCAGCAGCAACCCCCAGAACACTGAAGCTTTCTTT.

J is TRBJ1-4 and V is TRBV15; the D gene is possibly TRBD1 (6 bases). This CDR3 contains 18 residues. Trimming removed 1 base from V and 2 bases from J, with 17 bases in between. Germline V gives CDR1 LNHNV, CDR2 YYDKDF (reference sequence). The CDR3 coding sequence is TGTGCCACCAGCAGAGGAGGGGGGGGCGGAAGGACTAATGAAAAACTGTTTTTT. Its protein is CATSRGGGGGRTNEKLFF.

In its sample, this clonotype ranks as medium-sized. V gene TRBV19 combines with J gene TRBJ2-3; D is uncertain. The V gene's germline CDR1 is LNHDA and CDR2 SQIVND (reference sequence). The CDR3 sequence is 13 residues long. V was trimmed by 5 bases and J by 5 bases, leaving 11 bases between them. The CDR3 loop is CASSLIVRDTQYF. The CDR3 DNA reads TGTGCCAGTAGTCTCATCGTACGAGATACGCAGTATTTT.

This clonotype is classed as medium-sized (0.01 to 0.1%). The chain employs TRBV18 and TRBJ1-6; D gene ambiguous. The CDR3 is 13 amino acids. Looked up from germline, CDR1 is KGHSH and CDR2 is LQKENI. The V and J ends lost 4 bases and 7 bases respectively, with 8 bases between them. The CDR3 here is CASSLEMNSPLHF. The CDR3 DNA is TGTGCCAGCTCACTAGAGATGAATTCACCCCTCCACTTT.

V gene TRBV20-1 combines with J gene TRBJ2-7; unclear D gene. The CDR3 length is 13 residues. The germline CDR1 and CDR2 sequences are DFQATT and SNEGSKA (reference sequence). Trimming removed 6 bases at V and 2 bases at J, with 14 bases between. CDR3 nucleotides: TGCAGTGCCCCCCCGCCCCTAGCCTACGAGCAGTACTTC. Amino acid sequence: CSAPPPLAYEQYF.

There are a few counts of this clonotype. The CDR3 DNA reads TGTGCCAGCAGTTTAGGGCAGGGAACTGAAAAACTGTTTTTT. Its protein is CASSLGQGTEKLFF. The chain recombines TRBV12-3 or TRBV12-4 with TRBJ1-4, with D perhaps TRBD1 (5 bases). The ends were cut back, 1 base at V and 7 bases at J, with 10 bases in the middle. CDR3 length equals 14 residues.

The chain combines TRBV6-5 with TRBJ2-3; possible D gene TRBD1, 6 bases. Germline lookup yields CDR1 MNHEY and CDR2 SVGAGI. V was shortened by 2 bases and J by 4 bases, with 16 bases between the two germline ends. The CDR3 totals 16 residues. CDR3 in DNA: TGTGCCAGCAGTTACAGGGTACAGGGCAGCTCAGATACGCAGTATTTT. The encoded protein is CASSYRVQGSSDTQYF.

This clonotype is medium-sized (0.01 to 0.1%) in the sample. This chain links TRBV20-1 with TRBJ1-2, with 11 bases that match TRBD1. Trimming took 1 base from V and 3 from J; bases not matched to a gene: 10. Looked up from germline, CDR1 is DFQATT and CDR2 is SNEGSKA (reference sequence). The CDR3 sequence is 17 residues long. The CDR3 DNA sequence: TGCAGTGCTAGAGCGGTAGGACAGGGGGCGCTTTACTATGGCTACACCTTC. The encoded protein is CSARAVGQGALYYGYTF.

The chain combines TRBV18 with TRBJ1-2; 8 bases fit TRBD1. CDR1 and CDR2 from the germline V gene are KGHSH and LQKENI. V was pared by 5 bases and J by 6 bases, with 5 bases of the junction left unmatched. The CDR3 sequence is 13 residues long. CDR3 sequence (DNA): TGTGCCAGCTCAGTGGACAGGGTCGATGGCTACACCTTC. As protein: CASSVDRVDGYTF. The complete variable domain, with remaining parts taken from reference TRBV18 and TRBJ1-2, reads NAGVMQNPRHLVRRRGQEARLRCSPMKGHSHVYWYRQLPEEGLKFMVYLQKENIIDESGMPKERFSAEFPKEGPSILRIQQVVRGDSAAYFCASSVDRVDGYTFGSGTRLTVV.

This clonotype was detected only once. The chain couples TRBV28 to TRBJ2-1; 7 bases agree with TRBD1. V was pared by 6 bases and J by 1 base, with 6 bases of the junction left unmatched. This CDR3 has 15 residues. The germline CDR1 and CDR2 sequences are MDHEN and SYDVKM. CDR3 coding DNA: TGTGCCAGCAGGCGCGGACAGGTATCCTACAATGAGCAGTTCTTC. Translation: CASRRGQVSYNEQFF.

The V gene is TRBV20-1, the J gene TRBJ2-1, with TRBD2 identical over 14 bases. CDR1 DFQATT and CDR2 SNEGSKA come from the germline V gene (reference sequence). The CDR3 is 16 residues long. V trimming: 0 bases; J trimming: 4 bases; junction bases outside the gene matches: 2. Here the CDR3 reads CSARDRLAGGYNEQFF. CDR3 in DNA: TGCAGTGCTAGAGATCGACTAGCGGGAGGGTACAATGAGCAGTTCTTC.

The chain has TRBV5-1 and TRBJ1-1; perhaps TRBD1 as D (5 bases). With 4 bases removed from V and 0 bases from J, the gap between germline ends came to 13 bases. The germline V gene encodes CDR1 SGHRS and CDR2 YFSETQ. The CDR3 has 15 amino acids. CDR3: CASSGAGLMNTEAFF. The DNA of the CDR3 is TGCGCCAGCAGCGGGGCAGGCTTAATGAACACTGAAGCTTTCTTT. Variable domain in full (rest from reference TRBV5-1 and TRBJ1-1): KAGVTQTPRYLIKTRGQQVTLSCSPISGHRSVSWYQQTPGQGLQFLFEYFSETQRNKGNFPGRFSGRQFSNSRSEMNVSTLELGDSALYLCASSGAGLMNTEAFFGQGTRLTVV.

This clonotype is medium-sized (0.01 to 0.1%). J is TRBJ2-3 and V is TRBV12-3 or TRBV12-4; 14 bases map to TRBD2. The CDR3 totals 18 residues. Losses at the gene ends were 4 bases for V and 3 bases for J; bases not matched to a gene: 9. CDR3 coding DNA: TGTGCCAGCAGTTCCAACCGACTAGCGGGAGGGGGTACAGATACGCAGTATTTT. Protein product: CASSSNRLAGGGTDTQYF.

This clonotype showed up just a few times. The chain uses TRBV12-3 or TRBV12-4 and TRBJ2-7; no definite D call. V was pared by 5 bases and J by 6 bases, with 20 bases between. The CDR3 runs 15 residues. CDR3 loop: CASSVNLGSAVEQYF. DNA of the CDR3: TGTGCCAGCAGTGTAAACTTGGGCTCCGCCGTCGAGCAGTACTTC.

This clonotype was observed a handful of times. The V gene is TRBV27, the J gene TRBJ1-2; TRBD1 matches at 7 bases. The CDR3 is 13 amino acids. V dropped 5 bases and J dropped 4; count of bases not matched to a gene: 4. Per germline, CDR1 MNHEY and CDR2 SMNVEV (reference sequence). The CDR3 nucleotides are TGTGCCAGCAGTGGTACAGGGGTCTATGGCTACACCTTC. The encoded protein is CASSGTGVYGYTF.

The sample holds a few counts of this clonotype. This chain links TRBV12-3 or TRBV12-4 with TRBJ1-4; 9 bases line up with TRBD1. The CDR3 length is 15 residues. V trimming: 5 bases; J trimming: 5 bases; junction bases outside the gene matches: 6. CDR3 sequence reads: CASSQDRGRNEKLFF. The CDR3 nucleotides are TGTGCCAGCAGTCAGGACAGGGGCCGGAATGAAAAACTGTTTTTT.

The chain employs TRBV5-1 and TRBJ2-7; D possibly matches TRBD1 or TRBD2 (5 bases each). Germline values: CDR1 SGHRS, CDR2 YFSETQ. V gave up 5 bases and J gave up 0 bases, with 12 bases separating them. The CDR3 length is 14 residues. The CDR3 sequence is CASSSGTSSYEQYF. CDR3 coding DNA: TGCGCCAGCAGTTCCGGGACGAGCTCCTACGAGCAGTACTTC.